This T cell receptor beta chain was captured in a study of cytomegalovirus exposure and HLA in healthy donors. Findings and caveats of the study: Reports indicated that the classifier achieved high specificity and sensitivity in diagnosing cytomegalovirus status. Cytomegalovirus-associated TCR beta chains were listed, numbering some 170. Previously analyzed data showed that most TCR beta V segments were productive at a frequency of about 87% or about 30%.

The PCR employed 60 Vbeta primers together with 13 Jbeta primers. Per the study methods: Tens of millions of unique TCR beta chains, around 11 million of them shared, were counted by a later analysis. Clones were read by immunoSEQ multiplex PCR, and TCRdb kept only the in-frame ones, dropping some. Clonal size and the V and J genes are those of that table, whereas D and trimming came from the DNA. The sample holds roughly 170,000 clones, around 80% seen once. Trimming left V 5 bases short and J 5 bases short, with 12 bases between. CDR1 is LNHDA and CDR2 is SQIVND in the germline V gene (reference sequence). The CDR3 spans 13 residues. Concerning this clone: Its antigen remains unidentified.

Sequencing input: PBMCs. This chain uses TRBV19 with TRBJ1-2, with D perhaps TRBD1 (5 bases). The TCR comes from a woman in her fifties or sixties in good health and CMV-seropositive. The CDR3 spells CASSPQDRYGYTF. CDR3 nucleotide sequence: TGTGCCAGTAGTCCCCAAGACAGATATGGCTACACCTTC.